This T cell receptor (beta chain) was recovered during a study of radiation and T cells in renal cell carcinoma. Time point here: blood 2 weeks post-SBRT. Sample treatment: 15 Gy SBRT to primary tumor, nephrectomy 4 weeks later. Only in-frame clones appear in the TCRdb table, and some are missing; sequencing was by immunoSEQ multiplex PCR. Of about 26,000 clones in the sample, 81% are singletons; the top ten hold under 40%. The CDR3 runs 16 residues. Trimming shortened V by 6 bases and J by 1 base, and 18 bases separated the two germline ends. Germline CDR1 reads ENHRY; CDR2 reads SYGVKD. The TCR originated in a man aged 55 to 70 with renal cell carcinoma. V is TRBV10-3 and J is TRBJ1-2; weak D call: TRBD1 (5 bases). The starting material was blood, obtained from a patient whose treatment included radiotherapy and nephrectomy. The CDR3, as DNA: TGTGCCATCAGACCCCGGAAAGGGGACTATAACTATGGCTACACCTTC. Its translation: CAIRPRKGDYNYGYTF.